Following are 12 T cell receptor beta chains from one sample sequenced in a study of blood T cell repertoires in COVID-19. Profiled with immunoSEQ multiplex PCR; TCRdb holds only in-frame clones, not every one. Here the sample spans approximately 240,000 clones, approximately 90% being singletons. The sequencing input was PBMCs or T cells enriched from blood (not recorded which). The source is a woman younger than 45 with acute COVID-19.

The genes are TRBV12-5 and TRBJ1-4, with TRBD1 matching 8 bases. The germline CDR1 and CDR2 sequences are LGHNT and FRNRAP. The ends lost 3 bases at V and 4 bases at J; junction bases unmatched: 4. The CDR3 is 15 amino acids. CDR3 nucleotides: TGTGCTAGTGGTTTAGGGACAGGCTTTAATGAAAAACTGTTTTTT. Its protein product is CASGLGTGFNEKLFF. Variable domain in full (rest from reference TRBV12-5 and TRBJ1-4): DARVTQTPRHKVTEMGQEVTMRCQPILGHNTVFWYRQTMMQGLELLAYFRNRAPLDDSGMPKDRFSAEMPDATLATLKIQPSEPRDSAVYFCASGLGTGFNEKLFFGSGTQLSVL.

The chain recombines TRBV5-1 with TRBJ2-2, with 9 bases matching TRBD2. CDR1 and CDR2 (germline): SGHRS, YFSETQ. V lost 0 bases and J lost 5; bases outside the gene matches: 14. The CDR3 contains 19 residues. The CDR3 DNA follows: TGCGCCAGCAGCTTGGACCCCGGGACTAGCAAGTCGGAGACCGGGGAGCTGTTTTTT. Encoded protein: CASSLDPGTSKSETGELFF.

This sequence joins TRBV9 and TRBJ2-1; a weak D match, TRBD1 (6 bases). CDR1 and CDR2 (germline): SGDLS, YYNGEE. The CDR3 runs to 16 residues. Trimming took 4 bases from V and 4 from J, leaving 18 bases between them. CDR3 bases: TGTGCCAGCAGCACGAGCCAGGGGAATCTGTACAATGAGCAGTTCTTC. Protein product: CASSTSQGNLYNEQFF.

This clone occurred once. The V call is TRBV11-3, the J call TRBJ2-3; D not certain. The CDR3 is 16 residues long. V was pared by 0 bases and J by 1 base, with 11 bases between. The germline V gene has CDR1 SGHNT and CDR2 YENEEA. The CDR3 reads CASSLEGRDCTDTQYF. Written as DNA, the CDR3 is TGTGCCAGCAGCTTAGAAGGTAGAGACTGCACAGATACGCAGTATTTT.

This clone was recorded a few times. The CDR3 protein is CAISDTGVSSGNTIYF. In nucleotides, the CDR3 is TGTGCCATCAGTGATACAGGGGTTTCTTCTGGAAACACCATATATTTT. The chain combines TRBV10-3 with TRBJ1-3; 7 bases are shared with TRBD1. Germline CDR1 is ENHRY and CDR2 is SYGVKD. The CDR3 spans 16 residues. Trimming took 3 bases from V and 1 from J; bases not matched to a gene: 6.

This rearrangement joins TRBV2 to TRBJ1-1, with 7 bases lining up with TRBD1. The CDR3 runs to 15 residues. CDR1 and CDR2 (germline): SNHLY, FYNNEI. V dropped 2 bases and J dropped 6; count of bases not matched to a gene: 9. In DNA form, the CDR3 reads TGTGCCAGCAGTGAATCCAGGGGGGTTCTCGCTGAAGCTTTCTTT. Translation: CASSESRGVLAEAFF.

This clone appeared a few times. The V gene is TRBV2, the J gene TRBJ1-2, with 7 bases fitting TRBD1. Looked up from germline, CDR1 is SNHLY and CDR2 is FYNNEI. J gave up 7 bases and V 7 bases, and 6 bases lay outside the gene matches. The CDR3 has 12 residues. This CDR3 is CASMTGQGGYTF. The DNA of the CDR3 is TGTGCCAGCATGACAGGGCAGGGTGGCTACACCTTC. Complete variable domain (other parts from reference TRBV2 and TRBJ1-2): EPEVTQTPSHQVTQMGQEVILRCVPISNHLYFYWYRQILGQKVEFLVSFYNNEISEKSEIFDDQFSVERPDGSNFTLKIRSTKLEDSAMYFCASMTGQGGYTFGSGTRLTVV.

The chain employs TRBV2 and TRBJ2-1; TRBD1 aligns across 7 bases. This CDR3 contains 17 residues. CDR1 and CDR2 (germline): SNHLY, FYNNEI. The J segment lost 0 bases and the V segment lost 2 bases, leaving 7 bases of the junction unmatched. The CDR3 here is CASSELQGSGSYNEQFF. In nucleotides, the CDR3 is TGTGCCAGCAGTGAATTACAGGGGTCGGGCTCCTACAATGAGCAGTTCTTC.

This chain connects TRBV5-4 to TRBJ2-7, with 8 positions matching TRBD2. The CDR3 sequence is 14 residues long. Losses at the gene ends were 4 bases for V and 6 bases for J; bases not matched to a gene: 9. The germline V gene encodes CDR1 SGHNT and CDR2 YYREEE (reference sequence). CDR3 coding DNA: TGTGCCAGCAGCCTCCGGGGGGGGGCCCGCGAGCAGTACTTC. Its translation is CASSLRGGAREQYF. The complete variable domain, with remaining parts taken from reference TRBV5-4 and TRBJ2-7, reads ETGVTQSPTHLIKTRGQQVTLRCSSQSGHNTVSWYQQALGQGPQFIFQYYREEENGRGNFPPRFSGLQFPNYSSELNVNALELDDSALYLCASSLRGGAREQYFGPGTRLTVT.

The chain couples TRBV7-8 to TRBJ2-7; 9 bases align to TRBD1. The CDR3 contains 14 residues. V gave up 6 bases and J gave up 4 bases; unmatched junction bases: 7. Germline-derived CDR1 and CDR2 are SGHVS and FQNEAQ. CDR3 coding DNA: TGTGCCAGCAGACCCAACAGGGGGCGGTACGAGCAGTACTTC. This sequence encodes CASRPNRGRYEQYF.

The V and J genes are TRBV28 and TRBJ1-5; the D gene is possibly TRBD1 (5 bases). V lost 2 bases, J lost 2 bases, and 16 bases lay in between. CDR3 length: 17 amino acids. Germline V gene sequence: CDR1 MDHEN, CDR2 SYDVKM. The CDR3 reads CASSLIGDLSGNQPQHF. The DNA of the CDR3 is TGTGCCAGCAGTTTAATAGGGGATTTGAGTGGCAATCAGCCCCAGCATTTT.

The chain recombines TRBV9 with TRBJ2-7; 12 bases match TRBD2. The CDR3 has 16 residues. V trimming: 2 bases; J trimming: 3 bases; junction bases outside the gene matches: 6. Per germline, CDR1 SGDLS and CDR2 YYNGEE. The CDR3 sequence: CASSVTSGRPLYEQYF. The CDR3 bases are TGTGCCAGCAGCGTTACTAGCGGGAGGCCACTCTACGAGCAGTACTTC.